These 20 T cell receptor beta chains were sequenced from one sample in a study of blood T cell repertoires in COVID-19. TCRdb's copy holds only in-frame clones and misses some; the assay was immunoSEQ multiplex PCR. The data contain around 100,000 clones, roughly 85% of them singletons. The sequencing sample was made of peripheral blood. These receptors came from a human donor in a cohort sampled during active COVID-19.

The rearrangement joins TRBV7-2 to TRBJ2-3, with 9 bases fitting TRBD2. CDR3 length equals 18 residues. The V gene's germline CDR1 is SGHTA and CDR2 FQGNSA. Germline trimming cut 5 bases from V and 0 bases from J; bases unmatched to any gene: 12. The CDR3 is CASSRLSGRGGSTDTQYF. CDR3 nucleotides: TGTGCCAGCAGCCGCCTTTCGGGGCGGGGGGGGAGCACAGATACGCAGTATTTT.

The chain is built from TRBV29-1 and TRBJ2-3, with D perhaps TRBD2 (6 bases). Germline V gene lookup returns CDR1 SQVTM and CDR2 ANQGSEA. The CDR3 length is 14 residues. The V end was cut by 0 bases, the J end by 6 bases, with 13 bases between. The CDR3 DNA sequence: TGCAGCGTTGAAGATCAGGGACTCATTGATACGCAGTATTTT. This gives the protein CSVEDQGLIDTQYF.

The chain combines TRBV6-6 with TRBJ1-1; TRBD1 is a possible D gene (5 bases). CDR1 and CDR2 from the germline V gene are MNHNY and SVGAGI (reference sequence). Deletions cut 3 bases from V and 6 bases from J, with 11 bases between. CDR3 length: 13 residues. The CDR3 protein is CASSYEDIPEAFF. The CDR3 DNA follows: TGTGCCAGCAGTTATGAGGACATCCCTGAAGCTTTCTTT.

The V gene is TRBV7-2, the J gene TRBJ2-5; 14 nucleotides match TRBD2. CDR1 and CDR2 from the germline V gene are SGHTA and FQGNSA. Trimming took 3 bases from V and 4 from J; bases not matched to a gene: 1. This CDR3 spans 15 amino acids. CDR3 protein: CASSFGLAGGETQYF. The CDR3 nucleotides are TGTGCCAGCAGCTTCGGACTAGCGGGGGGAGAGACCCAGTACTTC.

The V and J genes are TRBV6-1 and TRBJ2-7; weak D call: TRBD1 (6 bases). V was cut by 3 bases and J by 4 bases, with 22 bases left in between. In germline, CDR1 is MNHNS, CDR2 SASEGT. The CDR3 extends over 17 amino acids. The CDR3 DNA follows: TGTGCCAGCAGTGATTTGGGCAGGGGTGACTCCCCGTACGAGCAGTACTTC. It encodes CASSDLGRGDSPYEQYF.

The CDR3: CASSPTFGTPSEQYF. Written as DNA, the CDR3 is TGTGCCAGCAGCCCAACTTTCGGGACACCTTCCGAGCAGTACTTC. The gene calls are TRBV4-2 and TRBJ2-7, with D perhaps TRBD1 (6 bases). V lost 4 bases, J lost 6 bases, and 19 bases lay in between. Germline V CDR1 and CDR2: LGHNA, YNFKEQ. This CDR3 has 15 residues.

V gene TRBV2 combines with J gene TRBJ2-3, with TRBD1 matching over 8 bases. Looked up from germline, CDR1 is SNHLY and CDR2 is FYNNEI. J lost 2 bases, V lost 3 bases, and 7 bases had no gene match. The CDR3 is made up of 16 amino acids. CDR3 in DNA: TGTGCCAGCAGTGAGACGTGGACAGGGAACACAGATACGCAGTATTTT. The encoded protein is CASSETWTGNTDTQYF.

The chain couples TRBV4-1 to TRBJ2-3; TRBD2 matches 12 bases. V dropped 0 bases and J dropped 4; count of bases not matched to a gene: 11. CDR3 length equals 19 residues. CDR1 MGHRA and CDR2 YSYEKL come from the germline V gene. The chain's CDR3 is CASSQDSPSGGGRADTQYF. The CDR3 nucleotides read TGCGCCAGCAGCCAAGATAGTCCTAGCGGGGGGGGCCGGGCAGATACGCAGTATTTT.

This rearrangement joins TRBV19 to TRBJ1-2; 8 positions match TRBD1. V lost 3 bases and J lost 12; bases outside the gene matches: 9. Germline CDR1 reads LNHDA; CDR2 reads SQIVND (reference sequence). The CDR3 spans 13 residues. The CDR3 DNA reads TGTGCCAGTAGTATCACCCGGACAGGGTCACACACCTTC. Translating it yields CASSITRTGSHTF.

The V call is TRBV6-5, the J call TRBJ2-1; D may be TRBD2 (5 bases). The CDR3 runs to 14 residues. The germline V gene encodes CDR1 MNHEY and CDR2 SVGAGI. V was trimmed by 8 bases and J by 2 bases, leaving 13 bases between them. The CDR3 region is CASGERVAYNEQFF. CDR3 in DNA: TGTGCCAGCGGGGAGAGGGTGGCCTACAATGAGCAGTTCTTC.

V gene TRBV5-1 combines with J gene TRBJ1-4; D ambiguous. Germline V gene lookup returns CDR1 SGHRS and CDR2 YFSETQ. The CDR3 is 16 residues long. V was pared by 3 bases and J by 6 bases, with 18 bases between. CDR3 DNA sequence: TGCGCCAGCAGCTCCTCGGGTCTCGCCCCTGATGAAAAACTGTTTTTT. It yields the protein CASSSSGLAPDEKLFF.

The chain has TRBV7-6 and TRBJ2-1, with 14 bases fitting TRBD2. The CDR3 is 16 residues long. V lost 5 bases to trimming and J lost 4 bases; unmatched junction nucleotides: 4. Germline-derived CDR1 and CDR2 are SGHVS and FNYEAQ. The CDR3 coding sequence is TGTGCCAGCAGCCCCCGGACTAGCGGGGGGTACAATGAGCAGTTCTTC. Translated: CASSPRTSGGYNEQFF.

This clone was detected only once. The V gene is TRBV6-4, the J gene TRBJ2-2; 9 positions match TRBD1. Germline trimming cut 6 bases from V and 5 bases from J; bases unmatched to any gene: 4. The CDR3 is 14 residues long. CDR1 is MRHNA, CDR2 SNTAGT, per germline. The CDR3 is CASRGQGVTGELFF. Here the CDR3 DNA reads TGTGCCAGCAGGGGACAGGGCGTTACCGGGGAGCTGTTTTTT.

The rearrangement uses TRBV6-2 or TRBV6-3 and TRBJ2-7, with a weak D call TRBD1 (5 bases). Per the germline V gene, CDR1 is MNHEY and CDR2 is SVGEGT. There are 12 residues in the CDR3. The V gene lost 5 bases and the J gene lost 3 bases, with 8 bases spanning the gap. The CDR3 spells CASSTGYYEQYF. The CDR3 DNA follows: TGTGCCAGCAGTACAGGTTACTACGAGCAGTACTTC.

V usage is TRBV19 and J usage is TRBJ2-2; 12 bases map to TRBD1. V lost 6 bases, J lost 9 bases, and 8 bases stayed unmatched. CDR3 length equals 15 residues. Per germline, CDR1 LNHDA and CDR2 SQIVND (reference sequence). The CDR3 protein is CASSPGTGGSWELFF. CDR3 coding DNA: TGTGCCAGTAGCCCCGGGACAGGGGGCTCGTGGGAGCTGTTTTTT.

The CDR3 region is CASSLGGQGVWNEQFF. The CDR3 DNA reads TGCGCCAGCAGCTTGGGAGGACAGGGGGTTTGGAATGAGCAGTTCTTC. This chain links TRBV5-1 with TRBJ2-1, with 10 nucleotides matching TRBD1. The CDR3 extends over 16 amino acids. Germline V lookup: CDR1 SGHRS, CDR2 YFSETQ. The trim removed 0 bases at V and 7 bases at J, leaving 7 bases unmatched.

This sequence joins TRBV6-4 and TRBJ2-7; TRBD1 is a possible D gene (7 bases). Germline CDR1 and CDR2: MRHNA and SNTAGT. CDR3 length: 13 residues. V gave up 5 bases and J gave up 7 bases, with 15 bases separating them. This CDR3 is CASSNPQGREQYF. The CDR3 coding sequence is TGTGCCAGCAGTAATCCACAGGGGAGGGAGCAGTACTTC.

The CDR3 sequence: CATGTSSTDTQYF. CDR3 nucleotides: TGTGCCACCGGGACTTCAAGCACAGATACGCAGTATTTT. This chain connects TRBV12-3 or TRBV12-4 to TRBJ2-3, with TRBD2 as a possible D gene (6 bases). Trimming took off 10 bases at V and 0 bases at J, with 11 bases between the two ends. The CDR3 length is 13 residues.

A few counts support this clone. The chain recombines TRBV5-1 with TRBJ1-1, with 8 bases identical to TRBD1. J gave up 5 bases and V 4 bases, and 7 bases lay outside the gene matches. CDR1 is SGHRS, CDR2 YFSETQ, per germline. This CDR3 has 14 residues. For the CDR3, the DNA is TGCGCCAGCAGCAACGGACAGGGTTGGACTGAAGCTTTCTTT. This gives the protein CASSNGQGWTEAFF.

The CDR3 spells CAISPGGFGEYGYTF. The CDR3 DNA reads as TGTGCCATCAGCCCGGGGGGGTTTGGGGAATATGGCTACACCTTC. J is TRBJ1-2 and V is TRBV10-3; tentatively, D is TRBD1 (5 bases). Germline V lookup: CDR1 ENHRY, CDR2 SYGVKD. The CDR3 totals 15 residues. V shed 6 bases and J shed 5 bases, with 19 bases lying between them.